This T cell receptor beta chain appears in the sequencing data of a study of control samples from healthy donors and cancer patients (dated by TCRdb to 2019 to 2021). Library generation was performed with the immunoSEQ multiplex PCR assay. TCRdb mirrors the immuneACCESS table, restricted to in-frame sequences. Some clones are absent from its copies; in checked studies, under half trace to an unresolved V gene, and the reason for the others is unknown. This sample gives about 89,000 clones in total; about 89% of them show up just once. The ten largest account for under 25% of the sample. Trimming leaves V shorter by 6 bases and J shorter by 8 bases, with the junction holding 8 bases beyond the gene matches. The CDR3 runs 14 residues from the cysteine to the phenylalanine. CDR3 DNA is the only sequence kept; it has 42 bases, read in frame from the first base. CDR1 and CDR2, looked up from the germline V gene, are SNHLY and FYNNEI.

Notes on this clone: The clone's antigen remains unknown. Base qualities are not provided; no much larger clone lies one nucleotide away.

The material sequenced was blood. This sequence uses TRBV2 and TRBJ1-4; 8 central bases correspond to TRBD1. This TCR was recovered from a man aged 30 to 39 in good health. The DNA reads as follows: TGTGCCAGCAGCCAACAGGGGGTACAGGAAAAACTGTTTTTT. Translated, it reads CASSQQGVQEKLFF.